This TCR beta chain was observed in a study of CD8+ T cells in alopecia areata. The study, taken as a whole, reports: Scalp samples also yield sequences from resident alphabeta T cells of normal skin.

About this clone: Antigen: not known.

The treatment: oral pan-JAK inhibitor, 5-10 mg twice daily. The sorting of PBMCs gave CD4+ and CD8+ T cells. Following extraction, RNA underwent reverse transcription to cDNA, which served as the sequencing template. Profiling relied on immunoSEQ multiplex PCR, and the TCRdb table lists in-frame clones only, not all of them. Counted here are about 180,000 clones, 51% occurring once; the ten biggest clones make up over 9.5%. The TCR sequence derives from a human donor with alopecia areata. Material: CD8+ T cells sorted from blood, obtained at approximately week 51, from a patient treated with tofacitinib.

This chain's CDR3 is CSVPLDFYGYTF. DNA for the CDR3: TGCAGCGTTCCTTTGGATTTCTATGGCTACACCTTC. The genes are TRBV29-1 and TRBJ1-2, with D hard to call. The V gene lost 5 bases and the J gene lost 4 bases, with 11 bases spanning the gap. Germline-derived CDR1 and CDR2 are SQVTM and ANQGSEA. The CDR3 runs 12 residues.